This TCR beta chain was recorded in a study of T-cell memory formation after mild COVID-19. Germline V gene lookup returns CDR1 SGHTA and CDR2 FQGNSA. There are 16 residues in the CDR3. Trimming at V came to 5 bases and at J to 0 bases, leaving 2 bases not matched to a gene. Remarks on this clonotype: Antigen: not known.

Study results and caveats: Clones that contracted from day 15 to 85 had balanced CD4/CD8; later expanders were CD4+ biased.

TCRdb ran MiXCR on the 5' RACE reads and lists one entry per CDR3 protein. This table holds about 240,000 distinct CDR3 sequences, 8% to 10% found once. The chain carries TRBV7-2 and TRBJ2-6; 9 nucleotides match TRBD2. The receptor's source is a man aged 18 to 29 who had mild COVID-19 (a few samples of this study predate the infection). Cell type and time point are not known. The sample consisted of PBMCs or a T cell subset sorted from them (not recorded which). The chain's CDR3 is CASSRAGGSGANVLTF. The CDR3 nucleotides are TGTGCCAGCAGCAGAGCGGGGGGCTCTGGGGCCAACGTCCTGACTTTC.